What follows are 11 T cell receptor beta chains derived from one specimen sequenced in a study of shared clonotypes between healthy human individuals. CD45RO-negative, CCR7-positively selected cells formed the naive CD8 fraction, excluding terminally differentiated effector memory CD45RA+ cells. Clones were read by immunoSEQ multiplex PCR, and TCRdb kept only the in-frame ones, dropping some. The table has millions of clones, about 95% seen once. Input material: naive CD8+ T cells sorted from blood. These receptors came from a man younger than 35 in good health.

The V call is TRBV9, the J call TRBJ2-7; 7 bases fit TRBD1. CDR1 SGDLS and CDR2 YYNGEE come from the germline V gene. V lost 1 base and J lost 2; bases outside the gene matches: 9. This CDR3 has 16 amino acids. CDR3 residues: CASSVSSDRSPYEQYF. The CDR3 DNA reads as TGTGCCAGCAGCGTATCATCGGACAGGTCACCCTACGAGCAGTACTTC.

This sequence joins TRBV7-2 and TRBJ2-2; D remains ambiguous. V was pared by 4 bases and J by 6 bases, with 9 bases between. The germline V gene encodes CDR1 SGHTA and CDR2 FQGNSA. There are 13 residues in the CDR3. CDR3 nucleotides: TGTGCCAGCAGCTCAACCCTGGCCGGGGAGCTGTTTTTT. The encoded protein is CASSSTLAGELFF.

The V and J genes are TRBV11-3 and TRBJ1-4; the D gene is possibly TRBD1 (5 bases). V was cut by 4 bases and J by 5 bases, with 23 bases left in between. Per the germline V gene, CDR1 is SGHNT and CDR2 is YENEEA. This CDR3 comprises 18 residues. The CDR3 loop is CASSYNRPAPNGNEKLFF. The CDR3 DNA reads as TGTGCCAGCAGCTATAACAGGCCTGCACCCAATGGGAATGAAAAACTGTTTTTT.

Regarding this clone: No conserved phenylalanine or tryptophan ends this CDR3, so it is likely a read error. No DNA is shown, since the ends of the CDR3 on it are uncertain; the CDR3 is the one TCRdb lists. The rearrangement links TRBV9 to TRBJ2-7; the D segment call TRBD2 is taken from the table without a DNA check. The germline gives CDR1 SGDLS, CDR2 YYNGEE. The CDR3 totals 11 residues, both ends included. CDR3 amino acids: CASSVPRLAGA.

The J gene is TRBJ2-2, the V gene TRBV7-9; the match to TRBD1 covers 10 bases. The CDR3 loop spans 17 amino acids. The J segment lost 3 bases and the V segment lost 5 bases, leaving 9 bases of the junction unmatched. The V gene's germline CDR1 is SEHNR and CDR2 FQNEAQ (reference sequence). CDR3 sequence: CASSLTPGQGYTGELFF. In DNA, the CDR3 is TGTGCCAGCAGCCTTACTCCGGGACAGGGGTACACCGGGGAGCTGTTTTTT.

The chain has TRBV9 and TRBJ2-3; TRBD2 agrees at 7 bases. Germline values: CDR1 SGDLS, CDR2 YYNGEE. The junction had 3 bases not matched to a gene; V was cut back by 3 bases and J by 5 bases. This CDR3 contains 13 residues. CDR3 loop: CASSDGGIDTQYF. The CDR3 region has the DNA TGTGCCAGCAGCGACGGGGGGATAGATACGCAGTATTTT.

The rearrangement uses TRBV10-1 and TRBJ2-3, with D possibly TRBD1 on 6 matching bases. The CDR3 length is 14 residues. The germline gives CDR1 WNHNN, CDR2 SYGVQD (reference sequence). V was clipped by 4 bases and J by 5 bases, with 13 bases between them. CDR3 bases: TGCGCCAGCAGTGGGGGGCCTATACAAGATACGCAGTATTTT. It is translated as CASSGGPIQDTQYF.

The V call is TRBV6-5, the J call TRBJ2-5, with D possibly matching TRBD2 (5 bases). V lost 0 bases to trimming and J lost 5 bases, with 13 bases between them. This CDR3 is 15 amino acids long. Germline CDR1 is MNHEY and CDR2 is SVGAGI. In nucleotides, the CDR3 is TGTGCCAGCAGTTACTCGAGGGCTGTTTGGGAGACCCAGTACTTC. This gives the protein CASSYSRAVWETQYF.

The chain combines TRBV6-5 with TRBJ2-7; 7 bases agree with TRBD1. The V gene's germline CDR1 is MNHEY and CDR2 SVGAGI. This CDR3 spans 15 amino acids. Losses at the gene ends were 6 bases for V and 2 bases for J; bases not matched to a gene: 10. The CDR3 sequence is CASRPTGETPYEQYF. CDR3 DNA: TGTGCCAGCAGACCTACAGGGGAGACACCCTACGAGCAGTACTTC.

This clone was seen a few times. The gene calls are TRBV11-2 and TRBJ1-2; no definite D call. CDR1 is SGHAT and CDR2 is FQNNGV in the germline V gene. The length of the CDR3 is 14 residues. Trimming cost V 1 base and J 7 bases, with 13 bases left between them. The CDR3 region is CASSLGIGRGGYTF. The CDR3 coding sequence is TGTGCCAGCAGCTTAGGCATAGGGAGAGGTGGCTACACCTTC.

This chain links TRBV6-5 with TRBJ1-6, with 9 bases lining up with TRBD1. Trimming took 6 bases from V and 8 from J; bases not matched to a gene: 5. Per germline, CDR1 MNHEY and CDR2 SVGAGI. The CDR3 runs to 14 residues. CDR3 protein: CASSWDRVDSPLHF. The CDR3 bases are TGTGCCAGCAGCTGGGACAGGGTGGATTCACCCCTCCACTTT.